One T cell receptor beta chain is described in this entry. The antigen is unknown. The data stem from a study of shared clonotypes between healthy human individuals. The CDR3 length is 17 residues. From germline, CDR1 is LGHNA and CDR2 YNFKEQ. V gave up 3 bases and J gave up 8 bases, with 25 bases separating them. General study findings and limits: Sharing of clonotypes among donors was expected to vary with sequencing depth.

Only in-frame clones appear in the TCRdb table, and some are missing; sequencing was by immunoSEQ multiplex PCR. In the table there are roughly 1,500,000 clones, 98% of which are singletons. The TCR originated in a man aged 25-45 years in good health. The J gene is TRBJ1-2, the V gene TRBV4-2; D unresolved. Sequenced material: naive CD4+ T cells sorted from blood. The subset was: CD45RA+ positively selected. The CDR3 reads CASSQPGHVPHRLGYTF. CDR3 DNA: TGTGCCAGCAGCCAGCCCGGGCACGTACCCCACCGCCTCGGCTACACCTTC.